Sequencing of this T cell receptor (beta chain) was carried out in a study of T-cell reconstitution after alpha-beta-depleted transplantation in children. Whole-study results and caveats: Reportedly, only several hundred clones from non-depleted graft cells drove alpha-beta T-cell counts at about two months. Newly produced T cells mostly provided counts and TCRbeta diversity after one year, as hyperexpanded clones declined. Several patients had high TCRbeta diversity at day 60; it came from surviving recipient T cells and thymic progenitors.

The CDR3 is 13 amino acids. The germline V gene encodes CDR1 DFQATT and CDR2 SNEGSKA (reference sequence). V was shortened by 6 bases and J by 0 bases, with 11 bases between the two germline ends. Preparation of the TCRbeta library used unique molecular identifiers. Via MiXCR, TCRdb re-called the PCR reads, giving one row per CDR3 protein. The table includes about 250,000 distinct CDR3 sequences, around 25% detected once. This clonotype was detected a few times. Its antigen is not identified. This specimen consisted of PBMCs, mostly from graft donor cells, obtained 360 days after TCRalphabeta/CD19-depleted stem cell transplant. This TCR was recovered from a female patient between 2 and 15 years old who had a stem cell transplant for congenital amegakaryocytic thrombocytopenia, so the T cells may come from the graft donor. The V call is TRBV20-1, the J call TRBJ1-1, with D possibly matching TRBD1 (6 bases). CDR3 sequence reads: CSAPGVLNTEAFF. CDR3 coding DNA: TGCAGTGCCCCAGGGGTTCTGAACACTGAAGCTTTCTTT.